The present T cell receptor (beta chain) was sequenced within a study of blood T cell repertoires in COVID-19. As for the study in general: Nucleic acid was either cDNA or gDNA, and it came from T cells, B-cell-depleted T cells, or PBMCs.

Measured with immunoSEQ multiplex PCR; TCRdb has only the in-frame clones, and not every one. The sample consists of about 190,000 clones, under 80% of them appearing once. CDR1 is SGHTS, CDR2 YDEGEE, per germline. The V end lost 1 base, the J end lost 3 bases, and 15 bases lay between the germline ends. The CDR3 covers 16 residues. This receptor was obtained from a man aged 45-65 years who had recovered from COVID-19. The V gene is TRBV5-8, the J gene TRBJ2-3, with D possibly matching TRBD1 (6 bases). Sequenced input: peripheral blood. The CDR3 DNA is TGTGCCAGCAGCTTGCGGGCAGGGGCTTGGACAGATACGCAGTATTTT. Protein product: CASSLRAGAWTDTQYF.